This T cell receptor (beta chain) appears in the sequencing data of a study of cytomegalovirus exposure and HLA in healthy donors. Study as a whole: Unique TCRs numbering some 93 million, obtained from HLA-typed donors, made up an early data release. The study, taken as a whole, reports: As a later analysis showed, a missense DCLRE1C variant was linked to trimming of TCR beta V- and J-genes. Most TCRs appeared rarely, but some public TCRs recurred in many donors. It was confirmed in vitro that three of the CMV-associated chains were specific for CMV antigens.

The V gene's germline CDR1 is SGHRS and CDR2 YFSETQ. V lost 4 bases to trimming and J lost 3 bases; unmatched junction nucleotides: 2. The CDR3 runs 13 residues. The PCR used 60 Vbeta and 13 Jbeta primers. Sequencing used immunoSEQ multiplex PCR; TCRdb keeps in-frame clones, though not all of them. The sample includes roughly 130,000 clones, about 76% seen only once; the top ten take around 0.7%. For this clone: Antigen: not known.

The clonotype was recovered from a young man in good health and CMV-seronegative. Sequenced input: PBMCs. The V call is TRBV5-1, the J call TRBJ2-5, with TRBD1 matching over 8 bases. The CDR3 protein is CASSTTGEETQYF. The CDR3 DNA sequence: TGCGCCAGCAGCACGACAGGGGAAGAGACCCAGTACTTC.